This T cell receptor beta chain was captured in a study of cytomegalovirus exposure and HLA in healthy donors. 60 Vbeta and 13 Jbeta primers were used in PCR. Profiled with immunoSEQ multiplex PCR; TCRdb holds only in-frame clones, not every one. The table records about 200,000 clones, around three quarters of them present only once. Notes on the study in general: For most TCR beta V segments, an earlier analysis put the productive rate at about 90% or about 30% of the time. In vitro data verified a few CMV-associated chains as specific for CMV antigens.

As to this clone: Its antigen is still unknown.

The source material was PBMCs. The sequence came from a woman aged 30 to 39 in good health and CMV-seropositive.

This chain's CDR3 is CASSYPSGGMDNTQYF. CDR3 coding DNA: TGTGCCAGCAGCTACCCTAGCGGGGGGATGGACAATACGCAGTATTTT. The chain carries TRBV13 and TRBJ2-3; 11 bases are a match to TRBD2. CDR1 and CDR2 (germline): PRHDT, FYEKMQ (reference sequence). V shed 4 bases and J 7 bases; nucleotides not matched to a gene: 10. The CDR3 is made up of 16 amino acids.